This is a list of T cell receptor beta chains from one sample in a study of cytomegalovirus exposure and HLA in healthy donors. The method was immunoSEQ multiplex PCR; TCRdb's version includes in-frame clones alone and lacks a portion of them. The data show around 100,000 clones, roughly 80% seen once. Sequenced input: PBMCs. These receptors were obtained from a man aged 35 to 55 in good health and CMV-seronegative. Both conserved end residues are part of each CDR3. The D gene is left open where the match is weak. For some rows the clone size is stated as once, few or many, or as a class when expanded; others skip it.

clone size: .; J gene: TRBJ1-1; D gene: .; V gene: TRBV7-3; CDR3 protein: CASSLRGRGTEAFF; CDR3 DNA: TGTGCCAGCAGCTTAAGGGGGCGCGGTACTGAAGCTTTCTTT
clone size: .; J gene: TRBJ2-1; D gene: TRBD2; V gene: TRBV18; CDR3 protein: CASSPPGRGEQFF; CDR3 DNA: TGTGCCAGCTCACCACCTGGGCGGGGGGAGCAGTTCTTC
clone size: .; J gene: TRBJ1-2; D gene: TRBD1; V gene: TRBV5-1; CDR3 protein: CASSLGGTGLYGYTF; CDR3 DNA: TGCGCCAGCAGCTTGGGTGGGACAGGGCTCTATGGCTACACCTTC
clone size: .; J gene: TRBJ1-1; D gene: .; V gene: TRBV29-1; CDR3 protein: CSVAGTREGNTEAFF; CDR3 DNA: TGCAGCGTTGCCGGGACAAGGGAAGGGAACACTGAAGCTTTCTTT
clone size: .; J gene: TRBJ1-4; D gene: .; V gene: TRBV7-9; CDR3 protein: CASSPRDGANEKLFF; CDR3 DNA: TGTGCCAGCAGCCCCAGGGATGGGGCTAATGAAAAACTGTTTTTT
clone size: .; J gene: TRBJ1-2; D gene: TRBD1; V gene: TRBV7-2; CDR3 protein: CASSLDWDRDGYTF; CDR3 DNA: TGTGCCAGCAGCTTAGATTGGGACAGGGATGGCTACACCTTC
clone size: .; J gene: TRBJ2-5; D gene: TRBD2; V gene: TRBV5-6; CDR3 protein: CASSLGLRGVQETQYF; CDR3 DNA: TGTGCCAGCAGCTTGGGTTTGCGGGGGGTTCAAGAGACCCAGTACTTC
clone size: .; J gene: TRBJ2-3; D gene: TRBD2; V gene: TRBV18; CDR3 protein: CASSPASGGPTDTQYF; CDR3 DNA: TGTGCCAGCTCACCTGCTAGCGGGGGCCCCACAGATACGCAGTATTTT
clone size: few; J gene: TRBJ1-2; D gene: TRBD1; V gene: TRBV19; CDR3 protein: CANEDPGQQVWCYGYTF; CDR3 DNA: TGTGCCAACGAGGACCCGGGACAGCAAGTTTGGTGCTATGGCTACACCTTC
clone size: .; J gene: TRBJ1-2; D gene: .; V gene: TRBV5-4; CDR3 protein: CASSEGQVHGYTF; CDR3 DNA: TGTGCCAGCAGCGAGGGTCAGGTTCATGGCTACACCTTC
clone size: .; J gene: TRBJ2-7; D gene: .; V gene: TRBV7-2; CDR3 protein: CASSGLSPYEQYF; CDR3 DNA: TGTGCCAGCAGCGGACTATCCCCATACGAGCAGTACTTC
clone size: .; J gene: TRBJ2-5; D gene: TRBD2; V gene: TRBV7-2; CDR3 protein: CASSQGLAGILQETQYF; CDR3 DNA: TGTGCCAGCAGCCAGGGACTAGCGGGGATCTTACAAGAGACCCAGTACTTC
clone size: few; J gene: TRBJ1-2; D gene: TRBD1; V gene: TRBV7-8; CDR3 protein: CASSPGTGLIFHGYTF; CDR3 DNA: TGTGCCAGCAGCCCAGGGACAGGGCTAATTTTCCATGGCTACACCTTC
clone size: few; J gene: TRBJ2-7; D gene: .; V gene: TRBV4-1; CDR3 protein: CASSQGDTGGFYEQYF; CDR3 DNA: TGCGCCAGCAGCCAAGGGGACACGGGGGGATTTTACGAGCAGTACTTC
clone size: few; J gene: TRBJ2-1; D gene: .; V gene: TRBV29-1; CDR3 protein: CSVTGVSEQFF; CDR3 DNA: TGCAGCGTGACCGGAGTCAGTGAGCAGTTCTTC
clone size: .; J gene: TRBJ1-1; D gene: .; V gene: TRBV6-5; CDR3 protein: CASSYSQDQRFEAFF; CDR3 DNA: TGTGCCAGCAGTTACTCTCAGGACCAGCGGTTTGAAGCTTTCTTT
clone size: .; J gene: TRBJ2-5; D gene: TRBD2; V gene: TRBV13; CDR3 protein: CASSFGTSGTQYF; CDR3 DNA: TGTGCCAGCAGCTTCGGGACTAGCGGGACCCAGTACTTC
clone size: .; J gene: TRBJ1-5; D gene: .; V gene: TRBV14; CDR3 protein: CASRGQDNSNQPQHF; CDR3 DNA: TGTGCCAGCAGGGGGCAGGACAATAGCAATCAGCCCCAGCATTTT
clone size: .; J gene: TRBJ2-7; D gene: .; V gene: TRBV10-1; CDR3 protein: CASSNGYEQYF; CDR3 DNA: TGCGCCAGCAGTAACGGCTACGAGCAGTACTTC
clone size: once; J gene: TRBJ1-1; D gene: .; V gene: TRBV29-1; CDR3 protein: CSVATGTLNTEAFF; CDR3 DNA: TGCAGCGTAGCAACCGGGACATTGAACACTGAAGCTTTCTTT